The present T cell receptor beta chain was sequenced within a study of spatial heterogeneity in lung cancer (dated by TCRdb to the late 2010s). Context from the whole study: Beta-chain transcripts were consistently detected in greater numbers than alpha-chain transcripts, which likely reflects a higher abundance of beta-chain transcripts. Both alpha and beta chains were TCR-sequenced in a few hundred tumor regions, roughly 70 matched nontumor lung samples and more than 50 PBMC samples obtained at surgery. TCR alpha and beta repertoires were quantitatively compared across multiple tumor regions, matched nontumor lung and blood in non-small cell lung cancer. Nonsynonymous mutation counts, determined by whole-exome sequencing of tumor tissue, were related to TCR repertoire features. In the raw uncorrected reads, each unique combination of TCR and UMI appeared more than ten times on average.

V and J are truncated by 4 bases and 2 bases respectively, leaving an intervening sequence of 9 bases. According to the germline V gene, CDR1 reads SQVTM and CDR2 reads ANQGSEA. The cysteine opens and the phenylalanine closes a CDR3 of 13 amino acids. The only DNA kept is the CDR3, 39 bases in frame from the first base. This clonotype was counted ten times or more. No antigen is known for it. The record has no base qualities; no much larger clone is one base away. The protocol used for the library was 5' RACE. TCRdb shows the sequencer as NextSeq 500. In the TCR library protocol, a unique molecular identifier was attached to each TCR cDNA molecule so that PCR and sequencing errors could be corrected. The published analysis was carried out like this. TCR identification, UMI-based error correction and CDR3 extraction were performed with Decombinator tools. Expanded TCRs were defined as those above a frequency of 2 per 1,000, corresponding to the top 1% of the tumor frequency distribution. Renyi diversity was computed with the R vegan package after each repertoire had been subsampled 100 times to 5,000 TCRs. CDR3 similarity networks were built from amino acid triplet string-kernel similarity, with CDR3s being connected when pairwise similarity was above 0.82. TCRdb redid the processing of the public reads, applying fastp at Q25 and MiXCR, and retained in-frame beta chains. Records with the same CDR3 protein are collapsed into one entry carrying the most frequent genes and DNA. The V and J calls shown here were made by TCRdb, not taken from the authors' results. Within this sample are 40,000 to 45,000 distinct CDR3 sequences, with 12% to 15% of them counted one time only. Around 54% of the sample is in the top ten clones.

Points the paper makes about the study in general: Additional single-cell paired TCR alpha and beta sequencing was considered necessary to confirm, at a functional level, the hypothesis that regional TCRs recognize regional mutations. Ubiquitous expanded tumor TCRs showed up in blood more often at tumor resection than at routine follow-up.

The time point tag for this specimen amounts to: sample taken at primary tumor resection. For TCR sequencing, whole RNA was extracted from tumor and nontumor lung tissue, or from cryopreserved PBMC samples, and no cell sorting was done. The donors were some 70 patients from the lung TRACERx cohort who had early-stage, untreated non-small cell lung cancer. Only patients with enough RNA available from two or more tumor regions were chosen for TCR sequencing. Specimen: PBMCs, collected at surgery. The source of this sequence is a male donor with early-stage non-small cell lung cancer. The chain couples TRBV29-1 to TRBJ1-5, with no confident D gene call. The CDR3 region reads CSVVARGNQPQHF. The DNA sequence follows: TGCAGCGTTGTGGCGAGAGGCAATCAGCCCCAGCATTTT. When the CDR3 is completed using the reference TRBV29-1 and TRBJ1-5 genes on either side, the full variable domain is SAVISQKPSRDICQRGTSLTIQCQVDSQVTMMFWYRQQPGQSLTLIATANQGSEATYESGFVIDKFPISRPNLTFSTLTVSNMSPEDSSIYLCSVVARGNQPQHFGDGTRLSIL.